Listed here are 23 T cell receptor beta chains from one sample, sequenced in a study of cytomegalovirus exposure and HLA in healthy donors. The protocol was immunoSEQ multiplex PCR, while the TCRdb copy is restricted to in-frame clones and leaves out a portion. This table holds roughly 310,000 clones, approximately 86% found once. Material for sequencing was PBMCs. These TCRs come from a man aged 25-45 years in good health and CMV-seronegative.

The rearrangement uses TRBV27 and TRBJ1-5; TRBD1 might be the D (5 bases). Per germline, CDR1 MNHEY and CDR2 SMNVEV (reference sequence). V was clipped by 6 bases and J by 2 bases, with 17 bases between them. The CDR3 totals 16 residues. The CDR3 region has the DNA TGTGCCAGCAGCGGCTCCCGGGGGGGAGGCAATCAGCCCCAGCATTTT. Amino acid sequence: CASSGSRGGGNQPQHF.

The CDR3, as DNA: TGCGCCAGCAGCCAAGAGTTATTCCGTTTCAGTGAATCCTTTGCTGAAGCTTTCTTT. It translates to CASSQELFRFSESFAEAFF. V and J are TRBV4-3 and TRBJ1-1; D is uncertain. V lost 0 bases and J lost 6, with 26 bases in between. Germline V gene lookup returns CDR1 LGHNA and CDR2 YSLEER. This CDR3 comprises 19 residues.

The rearrangement joins TRBV10-3 to TRBJ2-1; 9 bases align to TRBD2. The V gene's germline CDR1 is ENHRY and CDR2 SYGVKD. J gave up 4 bases and V 5 bases, and 12 bases lay outside the gene matches. The CDR3 loop spans 17 amino acids. The CDR3 sequence: CAISPPGGAGGYNEQFF. Written as DNA, the CDR3 is TGTGCCATCAGTCCCCCGGGGGGAGCGGGGGGTTACAATGAGCAGTTCTTC.

The rearrangement joins TRBV6-5 to TRBJ2-7, with a possible D match to TRBD1 (6 bases). The germline CDR1 and CDR2 sequences are MNHEY and SVGAGI. Trimming stripped 2 bases from V and 5 bases from J, with 16 bases between. This CDR3 contains 15 residues. CDR3 DNA sequence: TGTGCCAGCAGTTACGAGGGCAGGGGTAGGGACGAGCAGTACTTC. This codes for CASSYEGRGRDEQYF.

A few counts support this clone. V gene TRBV11-1 combines with J gene TRBJ1-6; D remains unclear. Trimming took off 1 base at V and 13 bases at J, with 5 bases between the two ends. Germline lookup yields CDR1 SGHAT and CDR2 FQDESV (reference sequence). This CDR3 spans 11 amino acids. This CDR3 is CASSLVAPLHF. In nucleotides, the CDR3 is TGTGCCAGCAGCTTAGTCGCGCCCCTCCACTTT.

This clone was seen only a few times. The rearrangement uses TRBV5-4 and TRBJ2-5; tentatively, D is TRBD1 (7 bases). Trimming removed 0 bases at V and 1 base at J, with 13 bases between. The CDR3 spans 16 residues. From germline, CDR1 is SGHNT and CDR2 YYREEE (reference sequence). The CDR3 reads CASSLAPGGGQETQYF. As DNA, the CDR3 is TGTGCCAGCAGCTTGGCCCCAGGGGGAGGCCAAGAGACCCAGTACTTC.

The rearrangement joins TRBV18 to TRBJ2-5, with no clear D. CDR1 and CDR2 (germline): KGHSH, LQKENI. CDR3 size: 13 residues. Trimming took off 2 bases at V and 5 bases at J, with 9 bases between the two ends. The CDR3 protein is CASSPNDRETQYF. CDR3 nucleotide sequence: TGTGCCAGCTCACCAAATGATCGGGAGACCCAGTACTTC.

V gene TRBV6-6 combines with J gene TRBJ1-1; D unresolved. Germline CDR1 and CDR2: MNHNY and SVGAGI (reference sequence). V lost 5 bases, J lost 1 base, and 8 bases lay in between. The length of the CDR3 is 13 residues. The CDR3 DNA sequence: TGTGCCAGCAGTACATTAGCGAACACTGAAGCTTTCTTT. Encoded protein: CASSTLANTEAFF.

J is TRBJ2-7 and V is TRBV5-6, with 8 bases that match TRBD1. This CDR3 contains 13 residues. The V segment lost 4 bases and the J segment 3 bases; nucleotides outside the gene matches: 3. Germline CDR1 reads SGHDT; CDR2 reads YYEEEE. Here the CDR3 reads CASSPGQVYEQYF. CDR3 DNA: TGTGCCAGCAGCCCGGGACAGGTCTACGAGCAGTACTTC. The full variable domain, its missing parts supplied by reference TRBV5-6 and TRBJ2-7, is DAGVTQSPTHLIKTRGQQVTLRCSPKSGHDTVSWYQQALGQGPQFIFQYYEEEERQRGNFPDRFSGHQFPNYSSELNVNALLLGDSALYLCASSPGQVYEQYFGPGTRLTVT.

The V gene is TRBV6-5, the J gene TRBJ1-1; D is possibly TRBD1 (6 bases). Germline V gene lookup returns CDR1 MNHEY and CDR2 SVGAGI. V was pared by 8 bases and J by 4 bases, with 11 bases between. The CDR3 extends over 12 amino acids. The CDR3, as DNA: TGTGCCAGCGGGAGGGGGGTCACTGAAGCTTTCTTT. This translates into CASGRGVTEAFF.

This chain uses TRBV18 with TRBJ1-3; TRBD1 agrees at 8 bases. CDR1 KGHSH and CDR2 LQKENI come from the germline V gene. The length of the CDR3 is 15 residues. With V trimmed by 4 bases and J by 5 bases, 7 bases remained unmatched. The CDR3 DNA follows: TGTGCCAGCTCACGTCCCGGGACAGGCCGAAACACCATATATTTT. It specifies CASSRPGTGRNTIYF.

The CDR3 DNA reads TGTGCCATCAGGTCCTCCGGGACATCAACCTCTGGGGCCAACGTCCTGACTTTC. Its translation is CAIRSSGTSTSGANVLTF. The chain employs TRBV10-3 and TRBJ2-6; maybe TRBD1 (6 bases). With 6 bases removed from V and 0 bases from J, the gap between germline ends came to 18 bases. CDR3 length equals 18 residues. Per germline, CDR1 ENHRY and CDR2 SYGVKD.

This chain joins TRBV2 and TRBJ2-3; TRBD1 matches at 7 bases. Germline CDR1 SNHLY, CDR2 FYNNEI. CDR3 length equals 17 residues. V lost 4 bases to trimming and J lost 4 bases; unmatched junction nucleotides: 14. CDR3 coding DNA: TGTGCCAGCAGTGTCGACAGGGCTACGGGTAGCGCAGATACGCAGTATTTT. Translating gives CASSVDRATGSADTQYF. Full variable domain (outside the CDR3, taken from reference TRBV2 and TRBJ2-3): EPEVTQTPSHQVTQMGQEVILRCVPISNHLYFYWYRQILGQKVEFLVSFYNNEISEKSEIFDDQFSVERPDGSNFTLKIRSTKLEDSAMYFCASSVDRATGSADTQYFGPGTRLTVL.

The J gene is TRBJ1-2, the V gene TRBV6-5; a weak D match, TRBD1 (5 bases). Germline-derived CDR1 and CDR2 are MNHEY and SVGAGI. The V gene lost 0 bases and the J gene lost 8 bases, with 19 bases spanning the gap. There are 16 residues in the CDR3. CDR3 in amino acids: CASSYSSAVPGDGYTF. DNA for the CDR3: TGTGCCAGCAGTTACTCGTCGGCCGTTCCGGGGGACGGCTACACCTTC.

The chain couples TRBV4-2 to TRBJ1-5, with D unresolved. From germline, CDR1 is LGHNA and CDR2 YNFKEQ. V was clipped by 4 bases and J by 2 bases, with 12 bases between them. The CDR3 has 15 amino acids. CDR3 nucleotides: TGTGCCAGCAGCCCCAAGTACGCGGGCAATCAGCCCCAGCATTTT. Its translation: CASSPKYAGNQPQHF.

The rearrangement links TRBV7-6 to TRBJ1-3; TRBD1 aligns across 8 bases. CDR3 size: 18 residues. Trimming removed 5 bases from V and 1 base from J; junction bases left unmatched: 13. The germline V gene encodes CDR1 SGHVS and CDR2 FNYEAQ. In DNA, the CDR3 is TGTGCCAGCAGCCGCTCTTCGGGACAGGTCCATTCTGGAAACACCATATATTTT. It codes for CASSRSSGQVHSGNTIYF.

This chain uses TRBV18 with TRBJ1-2; D gene uncertain. CDR1 KGHSH and CDR2 LQKENI come from the germline V gene. The length of the CDR3 is 16 residues. V dropped 0 bases and J dropped 2 bases, with 13 bases sitting between them. The CDR3 loop reads CASSPPMAGTNYGYTF. The CDR3 DNA reads as TGTGCCAGCTCACCACCAATGGCAGGAACAAACTATGGCTACACCTTC.

The rearrangement links TRBV7-2 to TRBJ2-7; TRBD1 matches at 9 bases. With V trimmed by 3 bases and J by 3 bases, 6 bases remained unmatched. Germline CDR1 reads SGHTA; CDR2 reads FQGNSA. The CDR3 has 15 residues. Written as DNA, the CDR3 is TGTGCCAGCAGCTTGGGGACAGGGCGAGGCTACGAGCAGTACTTC. As protein: CASSLGTGRGYEQYF.

Only one count was recorded for this clone. J is TRBJ1-2 and V is TRBV29-1, with 9 bases that match TRBD1. V lost 7 bases to trimming and J lost 2 bases; unmatched junction nucleotides: 5. The CDR3 runs to 13 residues. Germline V CDR1 and CDR2: SQVTM, ANQGSEA. CDR3 nucleotide sequence: TGCAGCGCTGGAGACAGGGGGAACTATGGCTACACCTTC. Translated: CSAGDRGNYGYTF.

The J gene is TRBJ2-3, the V gene TRBV29-1; TRBD2 aligns across 13 bases. Trimming at V came to 5 bases and at J to 2 bases, leaving 13 bases not matched to a gene. Germline V gives CDR1 SQVTM, CDR2 ANQGSEA. This CDR3 contains 18 residues. The CDR3 is CSVRLGLAGETFTDTQYF. DNA for the CDR3: TGCAGCGTTAGACTCGGACTAGCGGGGGAGACATTCACAGATACGCAGTATTTT.

The rearrangement joins TRBV13 to TRBJ2-3, with TRBD1 matching over 11 bases. V lost 5 bases, J lost 3 bases, and 7 bases stayed unmatched. This CDR3 is built from 16 residues. Germline V gives CDR1 PRHDT, CDR2 FYEKMQ (reference sequence). CDR3 DNA: TGTGCCAGCAGCCATGGACAGGGGGCAAGTACAGATACGCAGTATTTT. This gives the protein CASSHGQGASTDTQYF.

The chain has TRBV9 and TRBJ1-1, with no clear D. Germline V gene data show CDR1 as SGDLS and CDR2 as YYNGEE. The V end was cut by 4 bases, the J end by 1 base, with 11 bases between. CDR3 length: 14 amino acids. CDR3 sequence (DNA): TGTGCCAGCAGCCCCCGGGTAGGGAACACTGAAGCTTTCTTT. Translation gives CASSPRVGNTEAFF.

A few counts support this clone. The V and J genes are TRBV2 and TRBJ2-7, with TRBD2 matching over 8 bases. CDR1 and CDR2 from the germline V gene are SNHLY and FYNNEI. The length of the CDR3 is 13 residues. V lost 10 bases and J lost 5; bases outside the gene matches: 10. The CDR3 is CATYPGLVHEQYF. DNA of the CDR3: TGTGCCACCTACCCGGGACTAGTACACGAGCAGTACTTC.